This T cell receptor (beta chain) came from a study of STAT5B mutations in CD4+ large granular lymphocyte leukemia. The assay was run at survey level. The method was immunoSEQ multiplex PCR; TCRdb's version includes in-frame clones alone and lacks a portion of them. This table holds tens of thousands of clones, 79% found once. Deletions cut 2 bases from V and 3 bases from J, with 11 bases between. Germline loops: CDR1 ENHRY, CDR2 SYGVKD. This CDR3 spans 14 amino acids. In its sample, this clone was seen once. The gene calls are TRBV10-3 and TRBJ2-7, with D perhaps matching TRBD1 (6 bases). The sequenced sample was CD4+ T cells from blood buffy coats. This sequence was found in a human donor in good health. CDR3 DNA: TGTGCCATCAGTGAGGGGACACCTGACTACGAGCAGTACTTC. Protein: CAISEGTPDYEQYF.